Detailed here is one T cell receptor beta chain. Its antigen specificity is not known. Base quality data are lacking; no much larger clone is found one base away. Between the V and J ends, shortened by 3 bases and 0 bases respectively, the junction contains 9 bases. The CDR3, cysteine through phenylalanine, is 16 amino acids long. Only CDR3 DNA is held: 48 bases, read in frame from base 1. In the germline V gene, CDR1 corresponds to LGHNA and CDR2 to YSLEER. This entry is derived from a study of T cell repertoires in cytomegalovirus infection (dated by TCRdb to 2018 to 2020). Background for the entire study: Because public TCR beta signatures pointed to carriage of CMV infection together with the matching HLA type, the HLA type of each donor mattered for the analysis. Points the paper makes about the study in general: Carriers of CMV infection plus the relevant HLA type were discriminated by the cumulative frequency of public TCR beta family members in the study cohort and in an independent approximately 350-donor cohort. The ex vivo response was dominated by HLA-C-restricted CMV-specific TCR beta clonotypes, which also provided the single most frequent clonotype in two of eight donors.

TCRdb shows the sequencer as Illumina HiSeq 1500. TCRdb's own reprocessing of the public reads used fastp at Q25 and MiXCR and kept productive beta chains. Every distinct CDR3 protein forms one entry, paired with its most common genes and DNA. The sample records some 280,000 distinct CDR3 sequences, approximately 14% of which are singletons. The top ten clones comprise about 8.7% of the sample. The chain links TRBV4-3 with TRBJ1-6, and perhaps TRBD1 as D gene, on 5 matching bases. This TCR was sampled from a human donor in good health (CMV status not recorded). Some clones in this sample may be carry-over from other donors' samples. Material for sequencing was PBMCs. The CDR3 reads CASSQGGSSYNSPLHF. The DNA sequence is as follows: TGCGCCAGCAGCCAGGGGGGGAGCTCCTATAATTCACCCCTCCACTTT.